Below, 2 T cell receptor beta chains from the same sample are listed, as sequenced in a study of blood T cell repertoires in COVID-19. Clones were read by immunoSEQ multiplex PCR, and TCRdb kept only the in-frame ones, dropping some. The sample lists just over 300,000 clones; roughly 90% were seen once. Specimen: PBMCs or T cells enriched from blood (not recorded which). These receptors were obtained from a middle-aged woman who had recovered from COVID-19.

The chain joins TRBV19 to TRBJ1-2; D may be TRBD1 (6 bases). Germline V gives CDR1 LNHDA, CDR2 SQIVND (reference sequence). The CDR3 loop spans 13 amino acids. V lost 3 bases, J lost 2 bases, and 7 bases lay in between. The CDR3 region is CASSITGNYGYTF. Written as DNA, the CDR3 is TGTGCCAGTAGTATCACAGGGAACTATGGCTACACCTTC.

V is TRBV19 and J is TRBJ2-2; 7 nucleotides agree with TRBD1. The CDR3 spans 16 residues. Germline assignment: CDR1 LNHDA and CDR2 SQIVND (reference sequence). The J segment lost 3 bases and the V segment lost 8 bases, leaving 12 bases of the junction unmatched. CDR3 nucleotide sequence: TGTGCCAGTTGGGGGACAGCCGGCGAGGACACCGGGGAGCTGTTTTTT. Translating gives CASWGTAGEDTGELFF.